The 2 T cell receptor beta chains given below trace back to one sample, sequenced in a study of cytomegalovirus exposure and HLA in healthy donors (dated by TCRdb to about 2017). Library generation was performed with the immunoSEQ multiplex PCR assay. The multiplex PCR relied on a mix of 60 forward primers for TCR Vbeta segments and 13 reverse primers for TCR Jbeta segments. The table was pulled from immuneACCESS by TCRdb, which kept in-frame rearrangements only. Such tables lose some clones; where checked, under half of the loss comes from unresolved V genes, and the rest has no known cause. This sample lists fewer than 150,000 clones; around 77% were detected once. Approximately 1.2% of the sample belongs to the ten largest clones. Specimen: PBMCs. These receptors were taken from a middle-aged man in good health and CMV-seronegative.

The chain recombines TRBV5-1 with TRBJ2-1, with 10 positions matching TRBD2. This CDR3 spans 15 amino acids. CDR1 is SGHRS, CDR2 YFSETQ, per germline. Unmatched junction bases numbered 11, after V lost 7 bases and J lost 7 bases. CDR3 residues: CASRGEAGGFNEQFF. The CDR3 nucleotides are TGCGCCAGCCGCGGCGAAGCGGGAGGGTTTAATGAGCAGTTCTTC.

The CDR3, as DNA: TGTGCCAGCAGTGCCTCTTTTTTTGAGGACAGGGCCTATGGCTACACCTTC. This codes for CASSASFFEDRAYGYTF. The rearrangement uses TRBV6-1 and TRBJ1-2, with 8 bases identical to TRBD1. The CDR3 has 17 amino acids. The J segment lost 4 bases and the V segment lost 4 bases, leaving 14 bases of the junction unmatched. Germline V lookup: CDR1 MNHNS, CDR2 SASEGT.